The entry below describes one T cell receptor (beta chain). Antigen: not known. These data come from a study of identical twins. Study-wide points: Insertions were fewer in abundant cord blood beta clonotypes, whereas memory repertoires showed none of this pattern. Partial confounding of zero-insertion analyses by invariant MAIT and iNKT cells was possible.

A universal primer site was created by template switching, with the cDNA bearing unique molecular identifiers. TCRdb reprocessed the 5' RACE reads with MiXCR, giving one entry per CDR3 protein. The sample holds 400,000 to 550,000 distinct CDR3 sequences, around 15% seen once. The CDR3 spans 8 residues. CDR1 and CDR2 from the germline V gene are KGHDR and SFDVKD. Trimming removed 6 bases from V and 11 bases from J, with 3 bases in between. Every one of the donors was a healthy Caucasian. This sample was shared with a second study, whose subject was yellow fever vaccine responses in identical twins.

This chain joins TRBV24-1 and TRBJ1-1; D is unresolved. Source material: CD4+ T cells sorted from blood. This clonotype was obtained from a woman under 30 in good health. In DNA form, the CDR3 reads TGTGCCACCAGTTTTGCTTTCTTT. Translating gives CATSFAFF.